Listed below are T cell receptor beta chains from one sample, sequenced in a study of OX40 agonist ivuxolimab in advanced cancers. Only in-frame clones appear in the TCRdb table, and some are missing; sequencing was by immunoSEQ multiplex PCR. Of approximately 100,000 clones in the sample, approximately 90% were seen once. The sequences come from CD4+ or CD8+ T cells sorted from blood, collected in a trial of the OX40 agonist ivuxolimab. Receptor source: an adult with an advanced solid tumor such as melanoma, head and neck, liver or kidney cancer. CDR3s include the opening cysteine and the closing phenylalanine or tryptophan. D genes are given only for firm matches. Not every row has a clone size; where given, it reads once, few, many or a size class.

d_call j_call clone_size v_call cdr3_aa cdr3_nt
TRBD2 TRBJ2-5 NA TRBV5-1 CASSPTAGGRKTQYF TGCGCCAGCAGTCCGACCGCGGGGGGCAGGAAGACCCAGTACTTC
NA TRBJ2-5 once TRBV27 CASGMWGETQYF TGTGCCAGCGGCATGTGGGGGGAGACCCAGTACTTC
TRBD2 TRBJ2-7 NA TRBV9 CASSTGLAGGYEQYF TGTGCCAGCAGCACGGGACTAGCGGGAGGATACGAGCAGTACTTC
NA TRBJ1-2 few TRBV29-1 CSVVVGGYGYTF TGCAGCGTTGTGGTCGGAGGGTATGGCTACACCTTC
NA TRBJ2-1 NA TRBV27 CASSQPPYNEQFF TGTGCCAGCAGTCAACCCCCATACAATGAGCAGTTCTTC
TRBD1 TRBJ1-2 NA TRBV6-6 CASSYRTGFSYGYTF TGTGCCAGCAGTTACCGGACAGGGTTTAGCTATGGCTACACCTTC
TRBD1 TRBJ1-3 NA TRBV4-2 CASSRNRGRSGNTIYF TGTGCCAGCAGCCGCAACAGGGGGCGGTCTGGAAACACCATATATTTT
TRBD2 TRBJ2-1 NA TRBV5-1 CASSSAPGLAGLNEQFF TGCGCCAGCAGCTCCGCTCCGGGACTAGCGGGATTAAATGAGCAGTTCTTC
NA TRBJ2-7 once TRBV6-5 CASSYDGTSYEQYF TGTGCCAGCAGTTACGACGGGACCTCCTACGAGCAGTACTTC
TRBD1 TRBJ1-1 NA TRBV27 CASTPRVRGQDTEAFF TGTGCCAGCACCCCTCGTGTCAGGGGGCAGGACACTGAAGCTTTCTTT
TRBD1 TRBJ2-1 NA TRBV7-2 CASSFRQGARNEQFF TGTGCCAGCAGCTTCAGGCAGGGGGCGCGAAATGAGCAGTTCTTC
TRBD1 TRBJ1-4 NA TRBV6-1 CASSDPGTGGEKLFF TGTGCCAGCAGTGACCCCGGGACAGGGGGTGAAAAACTGTTTTTT
NA TRBJ2-5 NA TRBV4-2 CASSQETYRAETQYF TGTGCCAGCAGCCAAGAAACATACAGGGCGGAGACCCAGTACTTC